The 25 T cell receptor beta chains in this list originate from one sample, sequenced in a study of cytomegalovirus exposure and HLA in healthy donors. With 60 Vbeta and 13 Jbeta primers, the PCR was carried out. Clones were read by immunoSEQ multiplex PCR, and TCRdb kept only the in-frame ones, dropping some. The data contain 120,000 to 150,000 clones, more than 60% of them singletons. Sequenced material: PBMCs. These receptors came from an older woman in good health and CMV-seronegative.

The chain uses TRBV9 and TRBJ1-2; 7 nucleotides match TRBD1. The CDR3 is 13 residues long. Germline trimming cut 4 bases from V and 4 bases from J; bases unmatched to any gene: 4. Germline V gene sequence: CDR1 SGDLS, CDR2 YYNGEE. As DNA, the CDR3 is TGTGCCAGCAGCCCAGGGACAGTCTATGGCTACACCTTC. Translating it yields CASSPGTVYGYTF. The whole variable domain, filled in from reference TRBV9 and TRBJ1-2, reads DSGVTQTPKHLITATGQRVTLRCSPRSGDLSVYWYQQSLDQGLQFLIQYYNGEERAKGNILERFSAQQFPDLHSELNLSSLELGDSALYFCASSPGTVYGYTFGSGTRLTVV.

The chain has TRBV29-1 and TRBJ1-4, with 8 bases that match TRBD1. Trimming removed 7 bases from V and 11 bases from J; junction bases left unmatched: 6. CDR1 and CDR2 (germline): SQVTM, ANQGSEA. The CDR3 length is 11 residues. DNA for the CDR3: TGCAGCGGAGGACAGGGTGGGAAACTGTTTTTT. Protein sequence: CSGGQGGKLFF.

V is TRBV5-6 and J is TRBJ2-7, with D possibly being TRBD1 (6 bases). The CDR3 runs 15 residues. Germline-derived CDR1 and CDR2 are SGHDT and YYEEEE. V dropped 4 bases and J dropped 2 bases, with 16 bases sitting between them. The CDR3 is CASSPDRILPYEQYF. Written as DNA, the CDR3 is TGTGCCAGCAGCCCCGACAGGATACTACCCTACGAGCAGTACTTC.

This clone was observed once. V usage is TRBV6-5 and J usage is TRBJ2-5; D is uncertain. The CDR3 has 14 residues. The V and J ends lost 6 bases and 5 bases respectively, with 16 bases between them. Germline CDR1 and CDR2: MNHEY and SVGAGI. The DNA of the CDR3 is TGTGCCAGCAGACGCGGAAACATCGGGGAGACCCAGTACTTC. Amino acids: CASRRGNIGETQYF.

With respect to this clone: Other DNA sequences in this specimen translate into the identical CDR3. The chain links TRBV28 to TRBJ1-5; D gene unclear. In germline, CDR1 is MDHEN, CDR2 SYDVKM. The CDR3 loop spans 14 amino acids. The V and J ends lost 6 bases and 0 bases respectively, with 9 bases between them. This CDR3 reads CASSSGGSNQPQHF. CDR3 nucleotides: TGTGCCAGCAGCTCCGGCGGTAGCAATCAGCCCCAGCATTTT.

The J gene is TRBJ2-7, the V gene TRBV28; 8 positions match TRBD1. The germline CDR1 and CDR2 sequences are MDHEN and SYDVKM. After removal of 7 bases from V and 4 bases from J, the junction contained 12 bases not matched to a gene. The CDR3 extends over 15 amino acids. The CDR3 here is CASIPTGQGLYEQYF. The CDR3 DNA is TGTGCCAGCATTCCAACTGGACAGGGACTTTACGAGCAGTACTTC.

This clone was seen a handful of times. J is TRBJ1-6 and V is TRBV28; TRBD1 aligns across 9 bases. The CDR3 has 14 amino acids. V shed 6 bases and J 6 bases; nucleotides not matched to a gene: 3. CDR1 and CDR2 (germline): MDHEN, SYDVKM. CDR3 residues: CASRGTGFNSPLHF. The CDR3 coding sequence is TGTGCCAGCAGGGGGACAGGGTTTAATTCACCCCTCCACTTT.

The chain employs TRBV21-1 and TRBJ2-7; the table's TRBD2 call for D was not verified on the DNA. TRBV21-1 has pseudogene status. The CDR3 is made up of 15 amino acids. CDR3 bases: TGTGCCAGCAGCAAACTACGGGGGAGAAGCTACGAGCAGTACTTC. Encoded protein: CASSKLRGRSYEQYF.

J is TRBJ2-3 and V is TRBV5-1; no clear D gene. CDR3 length: 13 amino acids. V dropped 2 bases and J dropped 2 bases, with 6 bases sitting between them. Germline lookup yields CDR1 SGHRS and CDR2 YFSETQ. The CDR3 loop is CASSFIFTDTQYF. In DNA form, the CDR3 reads TGCGCCAGCAGCTTTATTTTCACAGATACGCAGTATTTT.

V is TRBV7-9 and J is TRBJ2-7, with 7 bases that match TRBD2. V trimming: 0 bases; J trimming: 3 bases; junction bases outside the gene matches: 2. This CDR3 contains 14 residues. Germline lookup yields CDR1 SEHNR and CDR2 FQNEAQ (reference sequence). The CDR3 here is CASSLAGTNYEQYF. The CDR3, as DNA: TGTGCCAGCAGCTTAGCCGGGACTAACTACGAGCAGTACTTC.

This clone was counted a few times. The J gene is TRBJ1-5, the V gene TRBV12-2; the table assigns TRBD1, which was not confirmed against the DNA. TRBV12-2 is a listed pseudogene. The CDR3 covers 16 residues. CDR3 DNA: TGTGCAAGTCGCTTTTGGACAGGGCCGAGGAACCAGCCCCAGCATTTT. This codes for CASRFWTGPRNQPQHF.

Comments on this clone: Other DNA variants within this sample encode the same CDR3. The chain couples TRBV4-1 to TRBJ1-2; 10 bases line up with TRBD1. CDR1 is MGHRA, CDR2 YSYEKL, per germline. Germline trimming cut 3 bases from V and 5 bases from J; bases unmatched to any gene: 3. The CDR3 totals 14 residues. The CDR3 DNA sequence: TGCGCCAGCAGCCAGGAGGACAGGGGGTATGGCTACACCTTC. Encoded protein: CASSQEDRGYGYTF.

This clone was counted only a few times. V gene TRBV28 combines with J gene TRBJ2-1, with 10 nucleotides matching TRBD2. This CDR3 contains 16 residues. The germline gives CDR1 MDHEN, CDR2 SYDVKM. Germline trimming cut 3 bases from V and 1 base from J; bases unmatched to any gene: 3. The CDR3 coding sequence is TGTGCCAGCAGTTTCGCGGGACTAGCGTCCTACAATGAGCAGTTCTTC. It is translated as CASSFAGLASYNEQFF.

The DNA for the CDR3 is TGTGCCAGCAGCTTGGGGGCCGTTCCATCGGCTTTCTTT. Its translation is CASSLGAVPSAFF. The chain recombines TRBV5-6 with TRBJ1-1, with D hard to call. V was trimmed by 0 bases and J by 11 bases, leaving 14 bases between them. The CDR3 is 13 amino acids. Looked up from germline, CDR1 is SGHDT and CDR2 is YYEEEE. The variable domain in full, with the rest retrieved from reference TRBV5-6 and TRBJ1-1, is DAGVTQSPTHLIKTRGQQVTLRCSPKSGHDTVSWYQQALGQGPQFIFQYYEEEERQRGNFPDRFSGHQFPNYSSELNVNALLLGDSALYLCASSLGAVPSAFFGQGTRLTVV.

V usage is TRBV19 and J usage is TRBJ2-1; possibly TRBD2 for D (5 bases). From germline, CDR1 is LNHDA and CDR2 SQIVND (reference sequence). CDR3 length: 12 residues. The V end was cut by 6 bases, the J end by 9 bases, with 12 bases between. The CDR3 spells CASRDWHTEQFF. The CDR3 coding sequence is TGTGCCAGTAGGGACTGGCACACTGAGCAGTTCTTC. Drawing the rest from reference TRBV19 and TRBJ2-1, the complete variable domain is DGGITQSPKYLFRKEGQNVTLSCEQNLNHDAMYWYRQDPGQGLRLIYYSQIVNDFQKGDIAEGYSVSREKKESFPLTVTSAQKNPTAFYLCASRDWHTEQFFGPGTRLTVL.

This clone has more than one count but fewer than ten. The V gene is TRBV2, the J gene TRBJ2-1; D call uncertain. This CDR3 contains 14 residues. V was pared by 1 base and J by 2 bases, with 6 bases between. Per the germline V gene, CDR1 is SNHLY and CDR2 is FYNNEI. CDR3 protein: CASSEDYPYNEQFF. The CDR3 coding sequence is TGTGCCAGCAGTGAAGACTACCCCTACAATGAGCAGTTCTTC.

The rearrangement links TRBV7-3 to TRBJ2-1; 8 nucleotides line up with TRBD2. Germline V gene lookup returns CDR1 SGHTA and CDR2 FQGTGA. CDR3 length equals 15 residues. The J segment lost 2 bases and the V segment lost 5 bases, leaving 5 bases of the junction unmatched. CDR3 protein: CASSPSTSAYNEQFF. The CDR3 DNA reads as TGTGCCAGCAGCCCATCGACTAGCGCCTACAATGAGCAGTTCTTC.

This clone was observed a few times. The rearrangement uses TRBV6-6 and TRBJ1-6, with D possibly matching TRBD1 (5 bases). The germline V and J ends were trimmed by 5 bases and 5 bases, with 10 bases remaining between them. This CDR3 comprises 14 residues. Germline-derived CDR1 and CDR2 are MNHNY and SVGAGI (reference sequence). The CDR3, as DNA: TGTGCCAGCAGTATCAGGGAGGATAATTCACCCCTCCACTTT. Residues: CASSIREDNSPLHF.

This clone was seen a handful of times. The chain uses TRBV5-1 and TRBJ1-1; 12 bases are a match to TRBD1. The ends lost 6 bases at V and 4 bases at J; junction bases unmatched: 10. Germline CDR1 reads SGHRS; CDR2 reads YFSETQ. This CDR3 contains 16 residues. Here the CDR3 reads CASKSGQGAGATEAFF. For the CDR3, the DNA is TGCGCCAGCAAGTCGGGACAGGGGGCCGGGGCCACTGAAGCTTTCTTT.

V usage is TRBV18 and J usage is TRBJ1-1, with D unresolved. Trimming pared 2 bases from V and 1 base from J, leaving 5 bases between. Germline-derived CDR1 and CDR2 are KGHSH and LQKENI. The CDR3 extends over 13 amino acids. Here the CDR3 reads CASSPKPNTEAFF. CDR3 coding DNA: TGTGCCAGCTCACCAAAGCCGAACACTGAAGCTTTCTTT.

V is TRBV6-5 and J is TRBJ2-7; D is ambiguous. This CDR3 contains 11 residues. V was cut by 4 bases and J by 3 bases, with 4 bases left in between. CDR1 is MNHEY and CDR2 is SVGAGI in the germline V gene. The CDR3 nucleotides are TGTGCCAGCAGTTTCCGCTACGAGCAGTACTTC. This encodes CASSFRYEQYF.

The chain links TRBV5-1 to TRBJ2-1, with TRBD2 matching over 11 bases. The CDR3 consists of 16 residues. The V gene end was trimmed by 3 bases and the J gene end by 1 base; junction bases not matched to a gene: 3. CDR1 SGHRS and CDR2 YFSETQ come from the germline V gene. The CDR3 region has the DNA TGCGCCAGCAGCTATCTAGCGGGGGGATCCTACAATGAGCAGTTCTTC. Protein product: CASSYLAGGSYNEQFF.

V gene TRBV10-3 combines with J gene TRBJ2-2; 13 bases line up with TRBD2. Trimming at V came to 8 bases and at J to 3 bases, leaving 9 bases not matched to a gene. The CDR3 consists of 17 residues. Germline assignment: CDR1 ENHRY and CDR2 SYGVKD. The CDR3 sequence is CAIARLAGGADTGELFF. CDR3 in DNA: TGTGCCATCGCCCGACTAGCGGGGGGCGCGGACACCGGGGAGCTGTTTTTT.

The J gene is TRBJ1-4, the V gene TRBV5-6, with 8 bases aligning to TRBD1. This CDR3 contains 16 residues. Losses at the gene ends were 3 bases for V and 13 bases for J; bases not matched to a gene: 17. Germline values: CDR1 SGHDT, CDR2 YYEEEE. The CDR3 sequence is CASSSTGTGTSILLFF. Here the CDR3 DNA reads TGTGCCAGCAGCTCTACCGGGACAGGCACCTCGATATTACTGTTTTTT.

The chain couples TRBV27 to TRBJ1-1, with 7 bases identical to TRBD1. Losses at the gene ends were 2 bases for V and 4 bases for J; bases not matched to a gene: 7. The CDR3 consists of 15 residues. The V gene's germline CDR1 is MNHEY and CDR2 SMNVEV (reference sequence). CDR3 nucleotides: TGTGCCAGCAGTTTAATAGGCAGGGGGGCCACTGAAGCTTTCTTT. This translates into CASSLIGRGATEAFF.